This T cell receptor beta chain was captured by sequencing in a study of blood T cells in healthy people across ages. Alongside a J-beta primer mix, a sample-barcoded 5' primer served in a second PCR lasting about 7 to 12 cycles. Each CDR3 protein is one row after TCRdb ran MiXCR on the 5' RACE reads. The sample gives more than 1,000,000 distinct CDR3 sequences, roughly 24% of which show up once; around 0.7% is in the top ten. Many counts were recorded for this clonotype. CDR1 is MGHDK and CDR2 is SYGVNS in the germline V gene. The V end lost 6 bases, the J end lost 4 bases, and 15 bases lay between the germline ends. The CDR3 spans 14 residues. This sample was also put to use in a study of T cells of mothers and their children. From that paper: About 3 million TCR beta reads per child versus over 10 million per mother.

The receptor was isolated from a girl aged 2-15 years in good health. V usage is TRBV25-1 and J usage is TRBJ1-2, with unresolved D. Sequencing used blood. The DNA for the CDR3 is TGTGCCAGCAGCCCCTCGTGGAATTCCTATGGCTACACCTTC. Amino acids: CASSPSWNSYGYTF.